Listed below are T cell receptor beta chains from one sample, sequenced in a study of blood T cells in healthy people across ages. TCRdb independently ran MiXCR on the 5' RACE reads; one entry per CDR3 protein. The data show over 600,000 distinct CDR3 sequences, 40% to 50% seen once. Sequencing used blood. The receptors were gathered from an elderly man in good health. Both conserved end residues are part of each CDR3. The order of the fields is clone size, J gene, V gene, D gene, CDR3 DNA, CDR3 protein. The D gene is left open where the match is weak. Size is stated for part of the rows, as once, few or many counts, or as a class when the clone is expanded.

NA	TRBJ2-1	TRBV20-1	NA	TGCAGTGCTGATCTCTACTCCGGGGCGGAGCAGTTCTTC	CSADLYSGAEQFF
NA	TRBJ2-7	TRBV20-1	TRBD2	TGCAGTGCTAGAGATCTAGCGGGAGGCGATTATTCCTACAATGAGCAGTACTTC	CSARDLAGGDYSYNEQYF
many	TRBJ2-4	TRBV21-1	NA	TGTGCCAGCAGCAATGGGGGGACAGCCAAAAACATTCAGTACTTC	CASSNGGTAKNIQYF
many	TRBJ2-1	TRBV7-2	TRBD2	TGTGCCAGCAGCTTACCAGCGGGAGTACTAAATGAGCAGTTCTTC	CASSLPAGVLNEQFF
NA	TRBJ1-1	TRBV29-1	TRBD1	TGCAGCGGCGGGGACAGAGTGAACACTGAAGCTTTCTTT	CSGGDRVNTEAFF
NA	TRBJ2-5	TRBV7-6	TRBD1	TGTGCCAGCAGCTCTTTTGGGACAGGGGGCGTTACCGAGTACTTC	CASSSFGTGGVTEYF
NA	TRBJ2-1	TRBV3-1	TRBD1	TGTGCCAGCAGCCGGTCAGGGGGTGGTAATGAGCAGTTCTTC	CASSRSGGGNEQFF
NA	TRBJ2-1	TRBV4-3	TRBD1	TGCGCCAGCAGCCAAGATGCCGACGTAGGGACAGGGTCATACAATGAGCAGTTCTTC	CASSQDADVGTGSYNEQFF
NA	TRBJ2-1	TRBV13	TRBD2	TGTGCCAGCAGCTTCTGGAGGCGGGAGCTCTACAATGAGCAGTTCTTC	CASSFWRRELYNEQFF
NA	TRBJ2-3	TRBV14	NA	TGTGCCAGCAGCCAAGTGGTCCTAGCTACAGATACGCAGTATTTT	CASSQVVLATDTQYF
NA	TRBJ2-5	TRBV4-2	TRBD2	TGTGCCAGCAACCAAGCCGACCAACGGGTGCGGGGGGTCCAAGAGACCCAGTACTTC	CASNQADQRVRGVQETQYF
NA	TRBJ2-7	TRBV9	TRBD2	TGTGCCAGCAGCGCAACTAGCGGGGGGGCCGGCGAGCAGTACTTC	CASSATSGGAGEQYF
NA	TRBJ2-7	TRBV12-3/TRBV12-4	NA	TGTGCCAGCAGTTCTCAGGGACCGAACTACGAGCCGTACTTC	CASSSQGPNYEPYF
many	TRBJ2-1	TRBV20-1	TRBD2	TGCAGTGCTAGAAGTCTAGCGGGAGCCAATGAGCAGTTCTTC	CSARSLAGANEQFF
many	TRBJ2-1	TRBV7-2	NA	TGTGCCAGCAGCTTAGCGTTAGATGAGCAGTTCTTC	CASSLALDEQFF
NA	TRBJ2-7	TRBV7-6	NA	TGTGCCAGCAGCTTAGAACCGGGTAGCTCCTACGAGCAGTACTTC	CASSLEPGSSYEQYF
NA	TRBJ2-1	TRBV6-6	NA	TGTGCCATCTTGAGGGACATCAGAAGGTCCAATGAGCAGTTCTTC	CAILRDIRRSNEQFF
NA	TRBJ1-5	TRBV7-8	TRBD1	TGTGCCAGCAGCTTGGGGACAGGGGAAAATCAGCCCCAGCATTTT	CASSLGTGENQPQHF
few	TRBJ2-6	TRBV4-2	NA	TGTGCCAGCAGCCAAGATTTTTCAAATTCTGGGGCCAACGTCCTGACTTTC	CASSQDFSNSGANVLTF
once	TRBJ2-1	TRBV20-1	TRBD2	TGCAGTGCTAGGGCCCGCGGGGGGCGAAACAATGAGCAGTTCTTC	CSARARGGRNNEQFF
many	TRBJ2-1	TRBV4-2	TRBD2	TGTGCCAGCAGCCACTCCGGGGGGGCAACTTCATCCGAGCAGTTCTTC	CASSHSGGATSSEQFF
NA	TRBJ2-7	TRBV7-2	NA	TGTGCCAGCAGCTCCGGACAGAGCTCCTACGAGCAGTACTTC	CASSSGQSSYEQYF
once	TRBJ2-7	TRBV9	NA	TGTGCCAGCAGCCCAGGGATTACGGACTCCGACGAGCAGTACTTC	CASSPGITDSDEQYF
NA	TRBJ2-7	TRBV11-2	TRBD2	TGTGCCAGCAGCTTAGGGCGGGAGGGGAAATACGAGCAGTACTTC	CASSLGREGKYEQYF
few	TRBJ1-6	TRBV11-3	NA	TGTGCCAGCAGCTATACCCCCTATAATTCACCCCTCCACTTT	CASSYTPYNSPLHF
few	TRBJ1-4	TRBV7-6	NA	TGTGCCAGCAGCTTAGGGCAGAGTGAAAAACTGTTTTTT	CASSLGQSEKLFF
NA	TRBJ2-3	TRBV12-3/TRBV12-4	NA	TGTGCCAGCAGTTTAGTGGGGGTCGGGACAGATACGCAGTATTTT	CASSLVGVGTDTQYF
NA	TRBJ2-1	TRBV5-1	TRBD2	TGCGCCAGCAGCGTTCAACTAGCGGGAGACTACGATGAGCAGTTCTTC	CASSVQLAGDYDEQFF
NA	TRBJ2-5	TRBV6-5	TRBD2	TGTGCCAGCAGCCGTGGGACTAGCGGTGCGGAGACCCAGTACTTC	CASSRGTSGAETQYF
few	TRBJ2-2	TRBV4-2	NA	TGTGCCAGCAGCCAAGATGAAAATCAAAGGACCGGGGAGCTGTTTTTT	CASSQDENQRTGELFF
NA	TRBJ2-2	TRBV5-1	NA	TGCGCCAGCAGCATGGAGTTCACCGGGGAGCTGTTTTTT	CASSMEFTGELFF
many	TRBJ2-7	TRBV3-1	NA	TGTGCCAGCAGTCGAACCTCCTACGAGCAGTACTTC	CASSRTSYEQYF
few	TRBJ1-1	TRBV4-1	NA	TGCGCCAGCAGCCAGAGGGACTCTAAGAACACTGAAGCTTTCTTT	CASSQRDSKNTEAFF
many	TRBJ2-4	TRBV6-5	TRBD2	TGTGCCAGCAGATCCCGACTAGCGGGGAACATTCAGTACTTC	CASRSRLAGNIQYF
many	TRBJ2-5	TRBV9	NA	TGTGCCAGCAGCGTAGTCGGGGGAGTACGTGAGACCCAGTACTTC	CASSVVGGVRETQYF
NA	TRBJ2-7	TRBV19	TRBD1	TGTGCCAGTTCGAGTATCCGGGACAGCTCCTACGAGCAGTACTTC	CASSSIRDSSYEQYF
NA	TRBJ1-2	TRBV12-5	NA	TGTGCTAGTGGTTTGCCCTCCCAGAGGTATGGCTACACCTTC	CASGLPSQRYGYTF
few	TRBJ2-1	TRBV5-1	NA	TGCGCCAGCAGCTTCCCTGGTGCAAATGAGCAGTTCTTC	CASSFPGANEQFF
NA	TRBJ1-3	TRBV20-1	NA	TGCAGTGCTAGGCTGGCACAGAGCTATGGAAACACCATATATTTT	CSARLAQSYGNTIYF
many	TRBJ2-5	TRBV11-2	TRBD2	TGTGCCAGCAGCCCGGGGAGGTCGGGAGGCCTTCGGGAGACCCAGTACTTC	CASSPGRSGGLRETQYF
many	TRBJ2-7	TRBV5-1	TRBD2	TGCGCCAGCAGTCTTCGACTAGCGGGGGCCTACGAGCAGTACTTC	CASSLRLAGAYEQYF
few	TRBJ2-3	TRBV6-2/TRBV6-3	NA	TGTGCCAGCAGTTCCTCCGGGATGGGTCCAGATACGCAGTATTTT	CASSSSGMGPDTQYF
NA	TRBJ2-5	TRBV6-2/TRBV6-3	TRBD2	TGTGCCAGCGGATCGACTAGCGGGAGGGCCATAAAGACCCAGTACTTC	CASGSTSGRAIKTQYF
few	TRBJ2-5	TRBV2	TRBD2	TGTGCCAGCAGTGAAACCCGGACTAGCGGGGGGGGGACCCAGTACTTC	CASSETRTSGGGTQYF
many	TRBJ2-1	TRBV4-3	TRBD2	TGCGCCAGCAGCCAAGATCCCCACCTAGCGGGAAACTACAATGAGCAGTTCTTC	CASSQDPHLAGNYNEQFF